The sequence of this TCR beta chain was determined in a study of cytomegalovirus exposure and HLA in healthy donors (dated by TCRdb to about 2017). Background for the entire study: An earlier analysis of 587 of the donors reported 276 Gb of sequence data and around 110 million unique TCR beta sequences obtained from some 170 million T cells. An early release covering some 640 HLA-typed donors comprised approximately 290 gigabases of sequencing data and tens of millions of unique TCR sequences. The genetic ancestry cluster associated with self-reported Caucasian donors included 80% to 90% of the approximately 400 genotyped donors. The study aimed to test whether cataloging public T cell receptors could reveal signatures of past pathogen exposure. The study profiled the T cell repertoires of fewer than 850 subjects by immunosequencing and related them to cytomegalovirus serostatus. Along with the approximately 700-subject first cohort, a separate validation cohort of over a hundred different subjects was used. To predict cytomegalovirus infection status, the study combined high-throughput TCR immunosequencing, statistical association of individual TCRs with disease status, and machine learning. A later analysis re-examined previously published TCR beta repertoires from more than 550 donors and added high-resolution HLA genotyping to investigate patterns of TCR occurrence. In the later analysis, no new phenotypic data were used to find candidate immune exposures; instead, reliance was placed on TCR beta sequences and their occurrence across donors. To decide whether each TCR beta V gene segment behaved as functional or pseudogenic, an earlier analysis of several hundred of the donors relied on high-throughput TCR beta sequencing. Donor age, sex, ethnicity and CMV serostatus were compiled together with the repertoire data. A later genetic analysis used genome-wide SNP genotypes for about 65% of the 666 donors, treating that subset as a discovery cohort. Every repertoire in the discovery cohort had been generated on one and the same sequencing platform. Both class I and class II loci were covered by HLA typing, at four-digit resolution. Typing coverage varied by locus: roughly 629-640 donors for A, B, C, DRB1 and DQB1; around 560 for DQA1; more than 600 for DPA1; 450 to 480 for DPB1. Four or five DR-DQ haplotypes were handled as single units for association and clustering because linkage in the cohort was strong. On average, around 240,000 unique TCR beta nucleotide sequences were sequenced per donor among several hundred genotyped donors of the cohort, with roughly a sixth of those sequences being non-productive.

For this clone: Its cognate antigen has yet to be identified. Within one base of it there is no much larger clone, and no base qualities were kept. In the same sample, other DNA sequences code for this CDR3.

Trimming accounts for 8 bases at V and 0 bases at J, while the number of junction bases matched to no gene is 14. Inclusive of the bounding cysteine and phenylalanine, the CDR3 is 18 residues long. Only the CDR3 DNA stays, 54 bases, in frame from base 1. Reading the germline V gene gives CDR1 MDHEN and CDR2 SYDVKM. To prepare the library, the immunoSEQ multiplex PCR assay was applied. For the multiplex PCR, a mixture combining 60 forward primers for TCR Vbeta segments and 13 reverse primers for TCR Jbeta segments was used. The CDR3 region of rearranged TCR beta genes was amplified from genomic DNA with a multiplex PCR assay. Amplified TCR beta libraries were sequenced as 87-base-pair reads on the Illumina HiSeq System. In the original analysis: In a later analysis, tens of millions of unique TCR beta chains were counted across the 500 to 700 repertoires, and about 10 million of these chains were shared by at least two donors. To remove PCR and sequencing errors, raw reads were error-corrected and collapsed into unique sequences using a nearest-neighbor algorithm that merged closely related sequences. Alignment of CDR3 sequences to IMGT reference sequences was used to assign V, D and J gene segments. For a sequence to be retained, a match of at least six nucleotides to both a V gene segment and a J gene segment was required. Rearrangements were called productive when the CDR3 lacked stop codons and stayed in frame with V and J; all others were non-productive. CDR3 was defined according to IMGT convention as the region running from the second conserved V-encoded cysteine to the conserved J-encoded phenylalanine. Sequences without an unambiguous match to a single V gene segment were excluded from the earlier analysis of 450 to 650 of the donors. An earlier analysis of fewer than 750 of the donors classified V segments as functional when productive rearrangements were above 56.7% and as segregating when the standard deviation between donors was above 5%. A statistical classification framework was developed to diagnose cytomegalovirus status using the catalog of TCR beta chain sequences. In a later analysis, TCR nucleotide sequences were compared against IMGT/GENE-DB human TR gene sequences so that V and J genes could be assigned. Using the TCRdist pipeline, a later analysis assigned CDR3 sequences along with most-parsimonious VDJ recombination scenarios. In a later analysis, every TCR beta chain was defined by the combination of its CDR3 amino acid sequence and its V-gene family, and reads without a unique V-gene family were dropped. As a way to deal with suspected cross-contamination and a sequencing artifact, a later analysis dropped 450 to 700 nucleotide sequences that were highly shared and had low generation probability. In a later analysis, a clonal expansion index was calculated for each public chain from normalized within-repertoire ranks of inferred template counts. In a later analysis, generation probabilities were computed using a VDJ recombination model fitted to out-of-frame rearrangements, and the results were checked against IGoR. A later analysis scored TCR-TCR, TCR-HLA and TCR-CMV co-occurrence with hypergeometric tests, applying a repertoire-size bias correction to TCR pairs. In a later analysis, false discovery rates were estimated by permuting HLA or CMV assignments 20 times. In a later analysis, co-occurring TCRs were grouped using DBSCAN, and TCRdist sequence similarity was added for clustering within HLA-allele-positive subsets. Repertoires with fewer than 30,000 or more than 120,000 public chains, plus five repertoires with anomalous nucleotide sharing, were excluded from co-occurrence clustering. This immuneACCESS table, as held by TCRdb, lists in-frame sequences with V and J called but not all clones. Of the missing ones, under half trace to an unresolved V gene in checked studies; the others have no known cause. V and J calls and clone size are those listed in that table; D and trimming were worked out from the DNA. In all, the sample holds some 150,000 clones, and around four fifths of those were seen once. The top ten clonotypes cover about 1.3% of the sample.

The paper's findings and limits, for the study overall: CMV serostatus was the only immune exposure information available for the cohort. The cohort was sequenced for TCR beta chains only, and without alpha or paired-chain data the features that could be detected were limited. In an earlier analysis of several hundred of the donors, most TCR beta V segments were observed in productive rearrangements about 87% or about 30% of the time, broadly matching IMGT annotations. Linkage disequilibrium might explain the correlated functional status among segregating V segments, but an unknown experimental factor could not be ruled out. When HLA alleles, especially DR and DQ, strongly co-occurred, attributing TCR associations to individual alleles was difficult. A later analysis associated about 17,000 TCR beta sequences with specific HLA alleles at a false discovery rate of 0.05. An association between a missense DCLRE1C variant and V-gene and J-gene trimming of TCR beta chains was found in a later genetic analysis and replicated in an independent cohort. Roughly uniform sequencing depth across donors was assumed in presence/absence analyses, although this assumption may not hold. In a later analysis, the rate of TCR association differed among HLA loci, with DRB1 alleles having the most associated TCRs and HLA-C alleles having the fewest. In a later analysis, HLA-associated TCR beta chains showed more clonal expansion and lower generation probabilities than non-associated chains that were equally common. In a later analysis, most CMV-associated TCR beta chains were found to appear HLA-restricted, with HLA associations seemingly driven largely by CMV exposure. A cluster of highly shared sequence variants was judged likely to represent a technical artifact of the sequencing pipeline. Because some donors lacked HLA typing at each locus, the association tests relied only on the typed subset. Some IMGT-functional V segments, including TRBV6-2 and TRBV6-3, could not be distinguished by the 87-base-pair reads and were therefore excluded. A later genetic analysis reported fewer N-insertions in productive TCRs among donors in an Asian-associated ancestry cluster than the roughly 640-donor mean. The authors suggested that the approach could potentially be extended to other disease states and immunological phenotypes. According to a later analysis, parvovirus B19, influenza, CMV and Epstein-Barr virus appeared linked to several top co-occurrence clusters. Most TCR sequences were observed very rarely across donors, whereas some public TCRs were present in many individuals. The classifier was reported to diagnose cytomegalovirus status with high specificity and sensitivity in both the original and validation cohorts. In the study, around 160 TCR beta chains were listed as associated with cytomegalovirus. The earlier analysis of approximately 590 of the donors excluded some 15 rarely observed V segments, including chromosome 9 orphons, because counts were too low. A further reported finding was that TCR beta sequences accurately predicted the HLA-A and HLA-B alleles for most subjects in the first cohort. In vitro tests confirmed that a few of the cytomegalovirus-associated TCR beta chains recognize cytomegalovirus antigens.

In total, around 600 healthy bone marrow donors made up the cohort. At the time of sampling, every cohort member was nominally healthy, though immune exposures that went unrecorded were likely present. The donor tested CMV seronegative, placing the donor among the 352 seronegative members of the cohort. A peripheral blood sample was collected from each donor, and TCR beta sequencing was performed on peripheral blood mononuclear cells. The Qiagen DNeasy Blood Extraction Kit was used to extract genomic DNA from the blood cell samples. This clonotype originated in a woman in her fifties or sixties in good health and CMV-seronegative. Sample: PBMCs. The rearrangement combines TRBV28 with TRBJ1-4; TRBD1 agrees with 8 junctional bases. At the DNA level, the sequence is TGTGCCAGCGGATCGACTGGGACAGGCATTCCAACTAATGAAAAACTGTTTTTT. Its protein is CASGSTGTGIPTNEKLFF.